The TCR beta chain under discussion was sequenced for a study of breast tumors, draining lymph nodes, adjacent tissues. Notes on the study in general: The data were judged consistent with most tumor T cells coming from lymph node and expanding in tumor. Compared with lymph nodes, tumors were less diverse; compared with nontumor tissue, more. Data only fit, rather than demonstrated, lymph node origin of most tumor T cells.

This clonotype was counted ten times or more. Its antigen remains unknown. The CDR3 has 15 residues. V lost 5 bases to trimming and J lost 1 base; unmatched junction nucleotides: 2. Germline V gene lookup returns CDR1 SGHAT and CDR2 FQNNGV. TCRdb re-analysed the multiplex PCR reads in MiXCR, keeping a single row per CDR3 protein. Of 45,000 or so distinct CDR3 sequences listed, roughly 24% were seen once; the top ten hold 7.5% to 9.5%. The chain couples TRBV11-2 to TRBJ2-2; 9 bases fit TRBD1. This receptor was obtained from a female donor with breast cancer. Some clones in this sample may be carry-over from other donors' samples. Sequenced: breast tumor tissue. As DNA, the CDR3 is TGTGCCAGCAGCACGGGACAGGGGAACACCGGGGAGCTGTTTTTT. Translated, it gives CASSTGQGNTGELFF.